This passage covers 12 T cell receptor beta chains from one sample sequenced in a study of shared clonotypes between healthy human individuals (dated by TCRdb to between 2020 and 2021). The library came from the immunoSEQ multiplex PCR assay. TCRdb obtained this table from immuneACCESS and retained in-frame rearrangements with V and J assigned. These tables miss some clones; where compared with another copy, unresolved V genes account for less than half of the shortfall, and the remainder is unexplained. The sample has 2 million to 3 million clones on record, under 95% of them singletons. Of the sample, 0.36% is held by the ten largest clones. The sequencing sample was made of naive CD4+ T cells from PBMCs. The meaning of the sample's cell subset or site label: CD45RA+ positively selected. The source of these receptors is a man aged 18 to 30 in good health. Some clones in this sample may be carry-over from other donors' samples.

The chain combines TRBV5-6 with TRBJ2-5; possibly TRBD1 or TRBD2 for D (5 bases each). V was pared by 3 bases and J by 1 base, with 16 bases between. The CDR3 covers 16 residues. CDR1 is SGHDT, CDR2 YYEEEE, per germline. The CDR3 nucleotides read TGTGCCAGCAGCTCAGCAAAAAGGGGACCCCAAGAGACCCAGTACTTC. Translating gives CASSSAKRGPQETQYF. Filled out from reference TRBV5-6 and TRBJ2-5, the complete variable domain reads DAGVTQSPTHLIKTRGQQVTLRCSPKSGHDTVSWYQQALGQGPQFIFQYYEEEERQRGNFPDRFSGHQFPNYSSELNVNALLLGDSALYLCASSSAKRGPQETQYFGPGTRLLVL.

The chain carries TRBV6-1 and TRBJ2-1, with a possible D match to TRBD2 (6 bases). V was shortened by 5 bases and J by 6 bases, with 8 bases between the two germline ends. CDR1 and CDR2 from the germline V gene are MNHNS and SASEGT. CDR3 length: 12 residues. CDR3 in amino acids: CASSRTINEQFF. The DNA for the CDR3 is TGTGCCAGCAGTAGGACTATCAATGAGCAGTTCTTC.

The rearrangement links TRBV7-8 to TRBJ2-3, with 8 bases aligning to TRBD2. CDR1 SGHVS and CDR2 FQNEAQ come from the germline V gene. CDR3 length: 18 residues. The V and J ends lost 5 bases and 5 bases, in that order; junction bases with no gene match: 18. Written as DNA, the CDR3 is TGTGCCAGCAGCGCTATAGCCGTTGCGGGAGGAAGTGTAGATACGCAGTATTTT. Its translation: CASSAIAVAGGSVDTQYF.

The J gene is TRBJ2-7, the V gene TRBV7-9; the D is unclear. Germline CDR1 and CDR2: SEHNR and FQNEAQ (reference sequence). V was clipped by 5 bases and J by 2 bases, with 7 bases between them. The CDR3 contains 12 residues. The CDR3 loop is CASSHPPYEQYF. Written as DNA, the CDR3 is TGTGCCAGCAGCCACCCCCCCTACGAGCAGTACTTC.

V is TRBV13 and J is TRBJ2-5; D remains unclear. Germline lookup yields CDR1 PRHDT and CDR2 FYEKMQ (reference sequence). Trimming pared 0 bases from V and 1 base from J, leaving 9 bases between. This CDR3 is built from 15 residues. The CDR3 DNA follows: TGTGCCAGCAGCTTAGGCGGGCGGTTCCAAGAGACCCAGTACTTC. It is translated as CASSLGGRFQETQYF.

The V gene is TRBV5-1, the J gene TRBJ1-4, with 10 bases matching TRBD1. Germline values: CDR1 SGHRS, CDR2 YFSETQ. The ends lost 4 bases at V and 3 bases at J; junction bases unmatched: 3. This CDR3 is 15 amino acids long. CDR3 coding DNA: TGCGCCAGCAGCAAAGGGACAGGGGCTAATGAAAAACTGTTTTTT. Its translation is CASSKGTGANEKLFF.

Turning to this clone: The same CDR3 is also encoded by other DNA sequences in this sample. The J gene is TRBJ2-7, the V gene TRBV28, with 9 bases aligning to TRBD1. CDR1 is MDHEN and CDR2 is SYDVKM in the germline V gene. The CDR3 is made up of 15 amino acids. J gave up 3 bases and V 6 bases, and 9 bases lay outside the gene matches. In DNA form, the CDR3 reads TGTGCCAGCAGCCTACCCGGGACAGGGAGCTACGAGCAGTACTTC. Translated: CASSLPGTGSYEQYF.

Regarding this clone: Other DNA sequences of this sample code for an identical CDR3. V and J are TRBV28 and TRBJ1-1, with D perhaps matching TRBD1 (5 bases). Trimming stripped 1 base from V and 1 base from J, with 10 bases between. Germline values: CDR1 MDHEN, CDR2 SYDVKM. The CDR3 extends over 15 amino acids. CDR3 sequence (DNA): TGTGCCAGCAGTTTATACACGGGGGGGAACACTGAAGCTTTCTTT. Its protein product is CASSLYTGGNTEAFF.

V usage is TRBV6-1 and J usage is TRBJ2-7; the D gene is possibly TRBD2 (7 bases). The V gene's germline CDR1 is MNHNS and CDR2 SASEGT. This CDR3 spans 17 amino acids. The V and J ends lost 2 bases and 0 bases respectively, with 17 bases between them. The CDR3 loop is CASSESGRGPSSYEQYF. DNA of the CDR3: TGTGCCAGCAGTGAATCGGGGCGGGGGCCCTCCTCCTACGAGCAGTACTTC.

On this clone: Other nucleotide sequences in the sample specify the same CDR3. J is TRBJ2-3 and V is TRBV7-9; TRBD2 matches at 11 bases. Germline-derived CDR1 and CDR2 are SEHNR and FQNEAQ (reference sequence). The V gene end was trimmed by 2 bases and the J gene end by 3 bases; junction bases not matched to a gene: 1. The CDR3 is made up of 15 amino acids. The CDR3 DNA reads as TGTGCCAGCAGCTTAACTAGCGGGAGTACAGATACGCAGTATTTT. It is translated as CASSLTSGSTDTQYF.

The V and J genes are TRBV7-8 and TRBJ2-1; TRBD2 is a possible D gene (5 bases). Trimming took 4 bases from V and 0 from J, leaving 13 bases between them. This CDR3 has 16 residues. Germline CDR1 is SGHVS and CDR2 is FQNEAQ. CDR3 bases: TGTGCCAGCAGCTCAGAGCGGAGGAGCTCCTACAATGAGCAGTTCTTC. Translated: CASSSERRSSYNEQFF.

The rearrangement joins TRBV7-6 to TRBJ1-2; D gene ambiguous. This CDR3 is 11 amino acids long. Germline CDR1 SGHVS, CDR2 FNYEAQ. The V end was cut by 4 bases, the J end by 8 bases, with 8 bases between. The CDR3 protein is CASSYLWGYTF. The DNA of the CDR3 is TGTGCCAGCAGCTACCTATGGGGCTACACCTTC. Together with reference TRBV7-6 and TRBJ1-2, the CDR3 gives the full variable domain: GAGVSQSPRYKVTKRGQDVALRCDPISGHVSLYWYRQALGQGPEFLTYFNYEAQQDKSGLPNDRFSAERPEGSISTLTIQRTEQRDSAMYRCASSYLWGYTFGSGTRLTVV.